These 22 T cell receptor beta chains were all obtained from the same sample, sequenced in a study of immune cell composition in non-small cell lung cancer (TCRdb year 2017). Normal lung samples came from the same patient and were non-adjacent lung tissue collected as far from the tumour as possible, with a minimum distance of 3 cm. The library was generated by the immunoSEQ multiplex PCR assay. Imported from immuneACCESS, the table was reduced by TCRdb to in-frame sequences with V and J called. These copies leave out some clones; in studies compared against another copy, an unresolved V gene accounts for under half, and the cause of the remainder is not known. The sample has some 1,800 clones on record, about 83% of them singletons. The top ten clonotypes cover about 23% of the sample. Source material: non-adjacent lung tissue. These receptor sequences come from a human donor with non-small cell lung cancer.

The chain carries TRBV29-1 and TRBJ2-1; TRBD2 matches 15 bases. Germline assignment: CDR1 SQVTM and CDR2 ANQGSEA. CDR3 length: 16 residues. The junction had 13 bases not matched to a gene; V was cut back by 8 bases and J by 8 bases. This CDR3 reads CSLTTGTSGRYDEQFF. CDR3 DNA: TGCAGCCTTACTACCGGGACTAGCGGGAGGTACGATGAGCAGTTCTTC.

This CDR3 is CASSLALNQPQHF. The CDR3 DNA reads TGTGCCAGCAGCTTAGCTTTAAATCAGCCCCAGCATTTT. The chain employs TRBV7-9 and TRBJ1-5; no reliable D call. Germline V gives CDR1 SEHNR, CDR2 FQNEAQ (reference sequence). V was trimmed by 0 bases and J by 4 bases, leaving 4 bases between them. The CDR3 runs 13 residues.

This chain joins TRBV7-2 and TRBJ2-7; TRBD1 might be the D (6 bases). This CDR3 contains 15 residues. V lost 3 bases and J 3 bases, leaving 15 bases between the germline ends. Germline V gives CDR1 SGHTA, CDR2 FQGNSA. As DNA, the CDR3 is TGTGCCAGCAGCTTTTCCGGGACAAATAACTACGAGCAGTACTTC. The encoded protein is CASSFSGTNNYEQYF.

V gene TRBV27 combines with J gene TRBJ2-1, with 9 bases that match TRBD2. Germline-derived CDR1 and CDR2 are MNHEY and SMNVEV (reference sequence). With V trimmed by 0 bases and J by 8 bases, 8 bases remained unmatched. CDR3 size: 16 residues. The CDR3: CASSLSWASGVYEQFF. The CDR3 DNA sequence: TGTGCCAGCAGTTTATCGTGGGCTAGCGGGGTATATGAGCAGTTCTTC.

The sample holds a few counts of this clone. DNA for the CDR3: TGTGCCAGCAACTACCTCGGTGGAAACTATGGCTACACCTTC. This encodes CASNYLGGNYGYTF. This chain uses TRBV6-1 with TRBJ1-2; no reliable D call. The CDR3 contains 14 residues. The V gene's germline CDR1 is MNHNS and CDR2 SASEGT. The V gene lost 7 bases and the J gene lost 2 bases, with 14 bases spanning the gap.

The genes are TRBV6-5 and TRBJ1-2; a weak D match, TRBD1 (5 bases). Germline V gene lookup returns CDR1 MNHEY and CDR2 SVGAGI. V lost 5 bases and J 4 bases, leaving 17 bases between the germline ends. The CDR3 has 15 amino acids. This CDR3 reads CASSALVRGGYGYTF. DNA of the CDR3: TGTGCCAGCAGTGCCCTCGTAAGGGGCGGCTATGGCTACACCTTC.

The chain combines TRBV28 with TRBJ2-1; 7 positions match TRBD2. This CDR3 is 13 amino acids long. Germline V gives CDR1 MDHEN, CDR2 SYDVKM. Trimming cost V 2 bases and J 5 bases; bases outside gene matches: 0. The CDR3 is CASSLLADNEQFF. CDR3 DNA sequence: TGTGCCAGCAGTTTACTAGCGGACAATGAGCAGTTCTTC.

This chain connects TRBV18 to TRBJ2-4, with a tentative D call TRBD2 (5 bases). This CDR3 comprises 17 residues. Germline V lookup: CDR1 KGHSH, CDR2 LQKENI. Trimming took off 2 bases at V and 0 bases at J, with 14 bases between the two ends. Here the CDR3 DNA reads TGTGCCAGCTCACCAACACCGACTATTCTAGCCAAAAACATTCAGTACTTC. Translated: CASSPTPTILAKNIQYF.

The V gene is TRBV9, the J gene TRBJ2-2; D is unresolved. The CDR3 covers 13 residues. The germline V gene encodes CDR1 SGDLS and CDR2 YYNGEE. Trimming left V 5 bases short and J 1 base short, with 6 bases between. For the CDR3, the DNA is TGTGCCAGCAGTCCCCAGAACACCGGGGAGCTGTTTTTT. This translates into CASSPQNTGELFF.

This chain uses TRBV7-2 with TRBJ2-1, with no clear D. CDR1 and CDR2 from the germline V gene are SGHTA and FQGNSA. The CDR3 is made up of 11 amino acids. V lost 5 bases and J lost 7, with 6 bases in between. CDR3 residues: CASSNLNEQFF. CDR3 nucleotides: TGTGCCAGCAGCAATCTAAATGAGCAGTTCTTC.

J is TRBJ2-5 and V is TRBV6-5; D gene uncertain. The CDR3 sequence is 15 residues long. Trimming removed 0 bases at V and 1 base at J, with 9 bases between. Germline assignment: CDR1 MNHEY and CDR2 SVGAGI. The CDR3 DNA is TGTGCCAGCAGTTACTCGTACAGCACCCAAGAGACCCAGTACTTC. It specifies CASSYSYSTQETQYF.

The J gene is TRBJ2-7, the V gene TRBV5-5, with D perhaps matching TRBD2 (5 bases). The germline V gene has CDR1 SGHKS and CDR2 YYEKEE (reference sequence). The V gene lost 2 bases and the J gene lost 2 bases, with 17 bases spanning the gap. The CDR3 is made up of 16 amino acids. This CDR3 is CASSFEFTASPYEQYF. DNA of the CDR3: TGTGCCAGCAGCTTCGAGTTCACGGCTAGCCCCTACGAGCAGTACTTC.

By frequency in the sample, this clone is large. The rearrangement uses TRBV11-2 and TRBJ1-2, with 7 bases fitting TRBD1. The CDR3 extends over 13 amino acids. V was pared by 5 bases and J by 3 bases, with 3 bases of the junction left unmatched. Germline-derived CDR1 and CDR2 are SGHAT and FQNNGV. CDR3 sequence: CASSAGQDYGYTF. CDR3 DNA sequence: TGTGCCAGCAGCGCCGGACAGGACTATGGCTACACCTTC.

The CDR3 coding sequence is TGTGCCAGCAGCGCCCCCGGACAGGGTATCTATGGCTACACCTTC. It encodes CASSAPGQGIYGYTF. The V gene is TRBV5-4, the J gene TRBJ1-2, with 8 bases aligning to TRBD1. The germline V gene has CDR1 SGHNT and CDR2 YYREEE (reference sequence). V lost 4 bases, J lost 4 bases, and 9 bases stayed unmatched. The CDR3 sequence is 15 residues long.

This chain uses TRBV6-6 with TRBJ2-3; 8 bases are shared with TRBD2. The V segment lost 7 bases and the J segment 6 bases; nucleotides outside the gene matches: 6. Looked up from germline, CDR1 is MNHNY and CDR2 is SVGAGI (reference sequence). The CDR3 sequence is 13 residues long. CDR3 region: CASTVRGGDTQYF. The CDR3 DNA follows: TGTGCCAGCACTGTACGGGGGGGGGATACGCAGTATTTT.

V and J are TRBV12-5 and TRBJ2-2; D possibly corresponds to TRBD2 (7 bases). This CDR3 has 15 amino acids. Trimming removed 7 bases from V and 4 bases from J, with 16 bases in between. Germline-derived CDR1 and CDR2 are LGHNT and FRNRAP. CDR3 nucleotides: TGTGCTAGTGCCCTGGGGGGGCTGGGCACCGGGGAGCTGTTTTTT. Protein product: CASALGGLGTGELFF.

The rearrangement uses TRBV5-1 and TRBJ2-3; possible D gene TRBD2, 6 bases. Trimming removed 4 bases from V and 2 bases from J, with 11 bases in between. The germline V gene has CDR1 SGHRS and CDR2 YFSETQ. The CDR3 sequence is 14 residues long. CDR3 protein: CASSPGTFTDTQYF. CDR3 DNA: TGCGCCAGCAGCCCGGGGACTTTCACAGATACGCAGTATTTT. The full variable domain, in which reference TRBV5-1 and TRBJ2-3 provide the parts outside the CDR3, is KAGVTQTPRYLIKTRGQQVTLSCSPISGHRSVSWYQQTPGQGLQFLFEYFSETQRNKGNFPGRFSGRQFSNSRSEMNVSTLELGDSALYLCASSPGTFTDTQYFGPGTRLTVL.

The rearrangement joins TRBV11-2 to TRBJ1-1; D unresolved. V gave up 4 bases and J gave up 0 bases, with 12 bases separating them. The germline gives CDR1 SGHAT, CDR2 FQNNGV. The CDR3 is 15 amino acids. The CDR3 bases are TGTGCCAGCAGCTCAAACGTATTAGTGAACACTGAAGCTTTCTTT. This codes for CASSSNVLVNTEAFF. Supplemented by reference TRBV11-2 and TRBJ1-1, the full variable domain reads EAGVAQSPRYKIIEKRQSVAFWCNPISGHATLYWYQQILGQGPKLLIQFQNNGVVDDSQLPKDRFSAERLKGVDSTLKIQPAKLEDSAVYLCASSSNVLVNTEAFFGQGTRLTVV.

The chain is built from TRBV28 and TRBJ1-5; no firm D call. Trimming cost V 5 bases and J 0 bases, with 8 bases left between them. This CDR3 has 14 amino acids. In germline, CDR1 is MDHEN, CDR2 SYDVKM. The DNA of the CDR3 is TGTGCCAGCAGTCTATATATTAGCAATCAGCCCCAGCATTTT. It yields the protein CASSLYISNQPQHF.

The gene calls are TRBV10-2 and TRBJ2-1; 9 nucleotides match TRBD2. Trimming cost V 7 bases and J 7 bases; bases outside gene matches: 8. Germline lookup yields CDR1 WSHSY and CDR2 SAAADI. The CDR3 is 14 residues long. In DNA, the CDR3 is TGCGCCAGCATGACTAGCGGTCTTCGGAATGAGCAGTTCTTC. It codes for CASMTSGLRNEQFF.

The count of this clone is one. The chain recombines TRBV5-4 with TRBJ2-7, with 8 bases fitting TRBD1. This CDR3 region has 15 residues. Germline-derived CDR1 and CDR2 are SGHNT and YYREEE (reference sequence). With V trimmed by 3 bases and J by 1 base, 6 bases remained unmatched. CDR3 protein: CASSYRGVDSYEQYF. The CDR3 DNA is TGTGCCAGCAGCTACAGGGGGGTAGATTCCTACGAGCAGTACTTC. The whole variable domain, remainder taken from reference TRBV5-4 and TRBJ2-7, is ETGVTQSPTHLIKTRGQQVTLRCSSQSGHNTVSWYQQALGQGPQFIFQYYREEENGRGNFPPRFSGLQFPNYSSELNVNALELDDSALYLCASSYRGVDSYEQYFGPGTRLTVT.

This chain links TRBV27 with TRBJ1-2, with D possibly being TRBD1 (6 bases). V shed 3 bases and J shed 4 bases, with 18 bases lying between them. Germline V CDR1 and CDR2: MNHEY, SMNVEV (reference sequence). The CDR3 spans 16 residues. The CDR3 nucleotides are TGTGCCAGCAGTTTGAGGGGGACCTCAGGTATCTATGGCTACACCTTC. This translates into CASSLRGTSGIYGYTF.